This entry lists 24 T cell receptor beta chains sequenced from one sample in a study of blood T cell repertoires in COVID-19 (TCRdb year 2020). The library was built by means of the immunoSEQ multiplex PCR assay. Sourced from immuneACCESS, this table was stored by TCRdb with only in-frame sequences that have V and J called. A share of the clones is absent; for the studies checked, an unresolved V gene accounts for under half, and the remainder has no known explanation. The table for this sample lists some 210,000 clones; about 89% of them were counted only once. The top ten clonotypes cover 4% to 5.5% of the sample. The sequenced sample was peripheral blood. These receptors all come from a woman in her thirties or forties with acute or convalescent COVID-19.

The V gene is TRBV10-3, the J gene TRBJ2-2, with 9 bases that match TRBD2. Germline CDR1 and CDR2: ENHRY and SYGVKD. V lost 7 bases to trimming and J lost 4 bases; unmatched junction nucleotides: 13. The CDR3 spans 17 residues. The CDR3 coding sequence is TGTGCCATCAAGGCGGGGGGGGCCATGCGCGCCACCGGGGAGCTGTTTTTT. Translating it yields CAIKAGGAMRATGELFF.

This clone appeared a few times. CDR3 region: CSVDTQRAQYF. DNA for the CDR3: TGCAGCGTCGACACTCAGAGGGCGCAGTATTTT. The chain couples TRBV29-1 to TRBJ2-3; TRBD2 is a possible D gene (5 bases). In germline, CDR1 is SQVTM, CDR2 ANQGSEA. The CDR3 runs 11 residues. The V end lost 6 bases, the J end lost 10 bases, and 14 bases lay between the germline ends.

To note about this clone: A far larger clone is one nucleotide away, so this likely arose from a read error. The chain is built from TRBV6-5 and TRBJ1-1; 7 bases map to TRBD1. With 5 bases clipped from V and 4 bases from J, the junction kept 10 bases outside the gene matches. The CDR3 loop spans 15 amino acids. Germline V gives CDR1 MNHEY, CDR2 SVGAGI. The CDR3 sequence is CASSKITGVGTEAFF. The CDR3 coding sequence is TGTGCCAGCAGTAAAATTACAGGGGTTGGCACTGAAGCTTTCTTT.

The chain carries TRBV9 and TRBJ2-3; D might be TRBD2 (6 bases). With 3 bases removed from V and 1 base from J, the gap between germline ends came to 12 bases. The germline gives CDR1 SGDLS, CDR2 YYNGEE. The CDR3 has 15 amino acids. DNA for the CDR3: TGTGCCAGCAGCGCCCGGGACTCCCGCACAGATACGCAGTATTTT. Protein sequence: CASSARDSRTDTQYF.

The chain recombines TRBV11-2 with TRBJ2-5; 12 nucleotides agree with TRBD2. The CDR3 runs to 16 residues. Germline V lookup: CDR1 SGHAT, CDR2 FQNNGV. Trimming took 5 bases from V and 5 from J; bases not matched to a gene: 9. CDR3 amino acids: CASSPPGLAGPETQYF. The CDR3 bases are TGTGCCAGCAGCCCTCCGGGACTAGCGGGCCCGGAGACCCAGTACTTC.

In this sample, this clone turned up once. This chain joins TRBV4-2 and TRBJ2-3; 9 positions match TRBD2. From germline, CDR1 is LGHNA and CDR2 YNFKEQ. V was clipped by 0 bases and J by 6 bases; unmatched bases: 4. The CDR3 has 15 amino acids. This CDR3 is CASSQERGGPDTQYF. The DNA for the CDR3 is TGTGCCAGCAGCCAAGAGCGGGGGGGCCCCGATACGCAGTATTTT.

The V and J genes are TRBV25-1 and TRBJ1-2; a weak D match, TRBD1 (6 bases). Germline CDR1 MGHDK, CDR2 SYGVNS. This CDR3 has 14 amino acids. V was pared by 6 bases and J by 0 bases, with 11 bases between. The CDR3 DNA follows: TGTGCCAGCAGGCAGACAGGAACTAACTATGGCTACACCTTC. Translating it yields CASRQTGTNYGYTF.

The chain joins TRBV4-2 to TRBJ1-1, with 11 positions matching TRBD1. J was trimmed by 4 bases and V by 1 base; bases with no gene match: 17. This CDR3 comprises 20 residues. Germline V gives CDR1 LGHNA, CDR2 YNFKEQ. The CDR3 nucleotides are TGTGCCAGCAGCCAAGGGGGCCCCTGGACAGGGGGCTCCGTCAGCACTGAAGCTTTCTTT. Its protein is CASSQGGPWTGGSVSTEAFF.

The chain recombines TRBV6-5 with TRBJ1-4, with 10 positions matching TRBD1. The V gene's germline CDR1 is MNHEY and CDR2 SVGAGI. The CDR3 runs to 15 residues. V shed 8 bases, J shed 3 bases, and the junction held 6 bases outside the gene matches. The CDR3 here is CASGDRGLANEKLFF. The CDR3, as DNA: TGTGCCAGCGGCGACAGGGGGCTCGCTAATGAAAAACTGTTTTTT.

The rearrangement uses TRBV9 and TRBJ2-2; unclear D gene. The germline CDR1 and CDR2 sequences are SGDLS and YYNGEE. This CDR3 region has 12 residues. With 2 bases removed from V and 6 bases from J, the gap between germline ends came to 5 bases. The CDR3 nucleotides are TGTGCCAGCAGCGTGCGGCCCGGGGAGCTGTTTTTT. It translates to CASSVRPGELFF.

V gene TRBV3-1 (or the pseudogene TRBV3-2) combines with J gene TRBJ2-4, with 11 bases matching TRBD1. Germline CDR1 reads LGHDT; CDR2 reads YNNKEL (reference sequence). Trimming cost V 4 bases and J 8 bases; bases outside gene matches: 4. The CDR3 contains 14 residues. The CDR3, as DNA: TGTGCCAGCAGCCCTCCGGGACAGGGGGACATTCAGTACTTC. Translation gives CASSPPGQGDIQYF.

This chain links TRBV9 with TRBJ1-1; 7 nucleotides match TRBD1. Germline CDR1 is SGDLS and CDR2 is YYNGEE. The length of the CDR3 is 15 residues. V trimming: 4 bases; J trimming: 3 bases; junction bases outside the gene matches: 9. The CDR3, as DNA: TGTGCCAGCAGCCCGGGGACAGAAGTACACACTGAAGCTTTCTTT. Translation gives CASSPGTEVHTEAFF.

The genes are TRBV21-1 and TRBJ2-5; the DNA was not used to check the table's D call, TRBD2. TRBV21-1 is designated a pseudogene. The length of the CDR3 is 17 residues. The CDR3 loop reads CASSNSSERGGQETQYF. The CDR3 DNA reads as TGTGCCAGCAGCAATTCCTCCGAGCGGGGGGGCCAAGAGACCCAGTACTTC.

The V call is TRBV5-1, the J call TRBJ2-3; 8 bases map to TRBD1. The junction had 2 bases not matched to a gene; V was cut back by 1 base and J by 4 bases. The CDR3 totals 14 residues. Germline loops: CDR1 SGHRS, CDR2 YFSETQ. The CDR3 region is CASSLQGAPDTQYF. CDR3 sequence (DNA): TGCGCCAGCAGCTTGCAGGGGGCGCCAGATACGCAGTATTTT.

V is TRBV2 and J is TRBJ1-5; 10 bases agree with TRBD1. The CDR3 covers 17 residues. Looked up from germline, CDR1 is SNHLY and CDR2 is FYNNEI. The V gene end was trimmed by 6 bases and the J gene end by 0 bases; junction bases not matched to a gene: 8. This chain's CDR3 is CASSSRGTGVSNQPQHF. The CDR3, as DNA: TGTGCCAGCAGCTCTCGGGGGACAGGGGTTAGCAATCAGCCCCAGCATTTT. The full variable domain, with the rest looked up from reference TRBV2 and TRBJ1-5, is EPEVTQTPSHQVTQMGQEVILRCVPISNHLYFYWYRQILGQKVEFLVSFYNNEISEKSEIFDDQFSVERPDGSNFTLKIRSTKLEDSAMYFCASSSRGTGVSNQPQHFGDGTRLSIL.

The chain links TRBV30 to TRBJ1-2, with 10 bases aligning to TRBD1. CDR3 length: 15 amino acids. Germline V CDR1 and CDR2: GTSNPN, SVGIG (reference sequence). J gave up 2 bases and V 4 bases, and 7 bases lay outside the gene matches. The chain's CDR3 is CAWIPGTGVNYGYTF. The CDR3 DNA reads as TGTGCCTGGATTCCGGGGACAGGGGTAAACTATGGCTACACCTTC.

The chain employs TRBV2 and TRBJ1-5, with D unresolved. The CDR3 contains 14 residues. Trimming cost V 6 bases and J 4 bases, with 13 bases left between them. Germline CDR1 is SNHLY and CDR2 is FYNNEI. CDR3 residues: CASREGLLNQPQHF. In DNA form, the CDR3 reads TGTGCCAGCAGAGAGGGTCTGCTTAATCAGCCCCAGCATTTT.

This chain uses TRBV2 with TRBJ1-2; a possible D gene is TRBD1 (6 bases). In germline, CDR1 is SNHLY, CDR2 FYNNEI. Trimming removed 2 bases from V and 8 bases from J, with 12 bases in between. This CDR3 has 13 residues. The CDR3 bases are TGTGCCAGCAGTGAAATACAGGGTCGAGGCTACACCTTC. It yields the protein CASSEIQGRGYTF.

This chain joins TRBV7-2 and TRBJ2-3; the match to TRBD2 covers 12 bases. Per the germline V gene, CDR1 is SGHTA and CDR2 is FQGNSA. The V segment lost 3 bases and the J segment 1 base; nucleotides outside the gene matches: 5. The CDR3 consists of 17 residues. The CDR3 nucleotides read TGTGCCAGCAGCTTTCTAGCGGGGGGGCCGGGCACAGATACGCAGTATTTT. It codes for CASSFLAGGPGTDTQYF.

V usage is TRBV18 and J usage is TRBJ2-2; 7 positions match TRBD1. V gave up 6 bases and J gave up 4 bases; unmatched junction bases: 11. Germline assignment: CDR1 KGHSH and CDR2 LQKENI. The CDR3 totals 16 residues. CDR3 protein: CASSLNPAGGTGELFF. In DNA, the CDR3 is TGTGCCAGCTCTCTAAACCCGGCAGGGGGCACCGGGGAGCTGTTTTTT.

The chain links TRBV5-1 to TRBJ1-1; 9 positions agree with TRBD1. The V gene end was trimmed by 0 bases and the J gene end by 6 bases; junction bases not matched to a gene: 6. The length of the CDR3 is 15 residues. The germline V gene encodes CDR1 SGHRS and CDR2 YFSETQ. CDR3 sequence (DNA): TGCGCCAGCAGCTTGGAGTTGCGGACAGGGGCTGAAGCTTTCTTT. Its protein product is CASSLELRTGAEAFF.

This chain links TRBV2 with TRBJ1-2, with TRBD1 matching over 7 bases. Germline V gives CDR1 SNHLY, CDR2 FYNNEI. The V segment lost 5 bases and the J segment 0 bases; nucleotides outside the gene matches: 6. This CDR3 has 15 residues. The CDR3 loop is CASSPGTVSNYGYTF. CDR3 DNA sequence: TGTGCCAGCAGTCCCGGGACAGTATCTAACTATGGCTACACCTTC. The whole variable domain, remainder taken from reference TRBV2 and TRBJ1-2, is EPEVTQTPSHQVTQMGQEVILRCVPISNHLYFYWYRQILGQKVEFLVSFYNNEISEKSEIFDDQFSVERPDGSNFTLKIRSTKLEDSAMYFCASSPGTVSNYGYTFGSGTRLTVV.

About this clone itself: This same CDR3 is encoded by further DNA sequences in the sample. The rearrangement links TRBV19 to TRBJ2-5; D call uncertain. The CDR3 has 11 residues. The germline V gene has CDR1 LNHDA and CDR2 SQIVND (reference sequence). The V end lost 2 bases, the J end lost 5 bases, and 3 bases lay between the germline ends. The CDR3 spells CASSIRETQYF. The DNA of the CDR3 is TGTGCCAGTAGTATACGGGAGACCCAGTACTTC.

This sequence joins TRBV7-7 and TRBJ2-1; 11 positions match TRBD2. The CDR3 loop spans 15 amino acids. Trimming cost V 5 bases and J 3 bases; bases outside gene matches: 3. Germline V CDR1 and CDR2: SSHAT, FNYEAQ (reference sequence). CDR3 in DNA: TGTGCCAGCAGCGCAACTAGCGGGGGCTACAATGAGCAGTTCTTC. Amino acids: CASSATSGGYNEQFF.